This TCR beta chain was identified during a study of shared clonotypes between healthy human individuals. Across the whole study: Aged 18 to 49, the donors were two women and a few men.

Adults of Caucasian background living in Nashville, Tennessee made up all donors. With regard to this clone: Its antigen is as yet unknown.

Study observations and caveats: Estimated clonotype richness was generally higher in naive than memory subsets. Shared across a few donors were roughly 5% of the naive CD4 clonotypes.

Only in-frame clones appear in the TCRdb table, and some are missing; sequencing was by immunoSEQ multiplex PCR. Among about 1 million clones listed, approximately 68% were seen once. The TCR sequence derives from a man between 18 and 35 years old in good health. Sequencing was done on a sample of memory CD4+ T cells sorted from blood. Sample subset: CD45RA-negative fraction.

The CDR3 DNA follows: TGTGCCAGCAGCTTAAGAGACATGACGTACAATGAGCAGTTCTTC. Translated, it gives CASSLRDMTYNEQFF. The V and J genes are TRBV7-2 and TRBJ2-1, with D unresolved. Germline CDR1 and CDR2: SGHTA and FQGNSA. The CDR3 is 15 amino acids. V lost 2 bases to trimming and J lost 4 bases, with 12 bases between them.